The entry that follows covers one T cell receptor (beta chain) sequence. As yet, its antigen is unknown. Its ends do not fully match the called genes, so a read error is possible. Three rounds of nested PCR, following a modified ARM-PCR protocol, produced the TCRbeta library. One entry per CDR3 protein, called by TCRdb with MiXCR from the multiplex PCR reads. The table shows about 100,000 distinct CDR3 sequences, with 65% occurring only once. The germline V gene encodes CDR1 SQVTM and CDR2 ANQGSEA. CDR3 length: 14 amino acids. This sample stems from a study of tumor and adjacent non-tumor tissue in lung cancer. Study overall: Some 4.1 million productive TCRbeta reads were obtained per sample on average.

Study-level findings and limits: Patients with more diverse tumor TCRs had worse survival. Tumor tissue had significantly higher TCR diversity than normal lung.

RNA was extracted from bulk tissue without any cell sorting. More than 3 cm separated this lung sample from the edge of the tumor. Between August and November 2014, newly diagnosed, chemotherapy-naive lung cancer patients underwent thoracic surgery in China. The TCR comes from a man aged 25-40 years with non-small cell lung cancer. The chain is built from TRBV29-1 and TRBJ2-1, with 7 bases fitting TRBD2. The sequencing input was distant non-tumor lung tissue. CDR3 sequence reads: CNVEDGGGWHGQFF. CDR3 nucleotide sequence: TGCAACGTTGAAGACGGCGGGGGATGGCATGGGCAGTTCTTC.